This TCR beta chain originates from a study of CD8 T cells in ankylosing spondylitis. Whole-study findings and limits: Reports say disease-linked clones showed up significantly more in matched ankylosing spondylitis synovial fluid. A motif of eight highly homologous TCR beta variants was seen as apparently characteristic of ankylosing spondylitis blood.

The sample holds a few counts of this clonotype. What it recognizes is unknown. Trimming left V 4 bases short and J 3 bases short, with 13 bases between. The CDR3 has 15 residues. Looked up from germline, CDR1 is MNHEY and CDR2 is SVGAGI. Making the TCR beta libraries involved quantitative 5'-RACE with molecular barcodes. TCRdb analysed the 5' RACE reads with MiXCR anew, one entry per CDR3 protein. Among fewer than 550,000 distinct CDR3 sequences listed, about 5.4% were seen once. The J gene is TRBJ2-1, the V gene TRBV6-5; no clear D gene. Sequenced sample: blood, either unsorted or a sorted T cell fraction (not recorded which). This TCR was recovered from a male donor with ankylosing spondylitis. The CDR3 sequence: CASSSLRKDYNEQFF. The CDR3 DNA follows: TGTGCCAGCAGTTCCCTGAGGAAGGACTACAATGAGCAGTTCTTC.